This TCR beta chain was retrieved from a study of T cell responses to AZD1222 COVID-19 vaccine. Regarding the study as a whole: Vaccination with two AZD1222 doses was followed by a rise in Spike-specific TCR breadth and depth. Clonal diversity may have been underestimated in mostly white British donors. Nearly half of spike-specific TCRs reportedly target unmutated variant regions.

Germline trimming cut 5 bases from V and 5 bases from J; bases unmatched to any gene: 6. The CDR3 is 14 amino acids. Germline V lookup: CDR1 MNHEY, CDR2 SVGEGT. In its sample, this clone was seen a few times. The antigen is not known. The analysis combined second doses at about 4 or about 12 weeks. TCRdb keeps only in-frame clones here, not all; method: immunoSEQ multiplex PCR. The data hold about 150,000 clones, with 90% observed a single time. The chain combines TRBV6-2 or TRBV6-3 with TRBJ2-3; 8 positions agree with TRBD2. This receptor was obtained from an adult who received the AZD1222 COVID-19 vaccine. Sequenced material: peripheral blood, taken 28 days after the second AZD1222 dose. The DNA of the CDR3 is TGTGCCAGCAGTCCCGGGGGGGCCATAGATACGCAGTATTTT. The encoded protein is CASSPGGAIDTQYF.